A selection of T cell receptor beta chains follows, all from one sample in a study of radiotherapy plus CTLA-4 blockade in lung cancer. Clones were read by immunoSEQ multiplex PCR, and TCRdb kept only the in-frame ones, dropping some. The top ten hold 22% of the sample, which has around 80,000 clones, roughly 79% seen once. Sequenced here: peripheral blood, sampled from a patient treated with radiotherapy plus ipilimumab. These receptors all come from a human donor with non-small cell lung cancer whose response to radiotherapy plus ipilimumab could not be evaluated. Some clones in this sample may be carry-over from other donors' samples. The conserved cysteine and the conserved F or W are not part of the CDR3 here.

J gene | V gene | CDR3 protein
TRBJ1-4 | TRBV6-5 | ASSYRGSNEKLF
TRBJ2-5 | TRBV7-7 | ASSLDRSETQY
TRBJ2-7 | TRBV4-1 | ASSLRTSGALAQEEQY
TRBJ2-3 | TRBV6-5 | ASSLPAGADTQY
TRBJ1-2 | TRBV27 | ASQERANYGYT
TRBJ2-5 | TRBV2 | ASAAVTGLETQY
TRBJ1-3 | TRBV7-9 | ASSPDSASGNTIY
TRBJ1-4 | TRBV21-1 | ASSKVRDRGNEKLF
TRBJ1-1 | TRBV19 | ASGQLNTEAF
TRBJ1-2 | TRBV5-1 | ASSSQGGAYGYT
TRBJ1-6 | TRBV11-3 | ASSQGNSPLH